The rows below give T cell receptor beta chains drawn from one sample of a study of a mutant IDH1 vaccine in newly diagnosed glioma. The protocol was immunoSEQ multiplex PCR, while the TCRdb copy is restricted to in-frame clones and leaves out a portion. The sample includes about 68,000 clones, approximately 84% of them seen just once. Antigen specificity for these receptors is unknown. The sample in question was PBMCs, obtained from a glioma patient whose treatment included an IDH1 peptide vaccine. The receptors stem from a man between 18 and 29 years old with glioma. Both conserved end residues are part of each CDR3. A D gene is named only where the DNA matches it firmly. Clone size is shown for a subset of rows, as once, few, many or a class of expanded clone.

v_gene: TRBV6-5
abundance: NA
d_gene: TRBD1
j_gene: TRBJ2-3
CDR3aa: CASSRQGGTDTQYF
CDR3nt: TGTGCCAGCAGCAGACAGGGGGGCACAGATACGCAGTATTTT

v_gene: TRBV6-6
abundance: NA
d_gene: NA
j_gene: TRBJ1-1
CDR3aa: CASSPATGYTEAFF
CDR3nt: TGTGCCAGCAGTCCAGCCACGGGGTACACTGAAGCTTTCTTT

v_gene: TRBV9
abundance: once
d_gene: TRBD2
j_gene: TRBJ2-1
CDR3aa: CASSVATTSGSGSYNEQFF
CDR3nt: TGTGCCAGCAGCGTAGCTACGACTAGCGGGAGTGGCTCCTACAATGAGCAGTTCTTC

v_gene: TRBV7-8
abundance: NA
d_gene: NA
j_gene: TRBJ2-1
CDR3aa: CASSFPGPVGEQFF
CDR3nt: TGTGCCAGCAGCTTCCCGGGACCGGTCGGTGAGCAGTTCTTC

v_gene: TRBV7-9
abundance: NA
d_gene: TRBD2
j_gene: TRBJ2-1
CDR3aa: CASSLVAGENEQFF
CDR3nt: TGTGCCAGCAGCTTAGTAGCGGGGGAGAATGAGCAGTTCTTC

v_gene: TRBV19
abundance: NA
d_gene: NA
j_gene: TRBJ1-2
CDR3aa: CASSIEGTLHGYTF
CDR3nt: TGTGCCAGTAGTATTGAGGGGACTCTGCATGGCTACACCTTC

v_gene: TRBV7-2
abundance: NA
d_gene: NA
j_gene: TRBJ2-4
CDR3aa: CASSLTGAVKNIQYF
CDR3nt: TGTGCCAGCAGCTTAACCGGGGCAGTTAAAAACATTCAGTACTTC

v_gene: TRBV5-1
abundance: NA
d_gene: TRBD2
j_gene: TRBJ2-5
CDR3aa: CASSLYGWGTSGEQETQYF
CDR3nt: TGCGCCAGCAGCTTGTATGGGTGGGGGACTAGCGGGGAACAAGAGACCCAGTACTTC

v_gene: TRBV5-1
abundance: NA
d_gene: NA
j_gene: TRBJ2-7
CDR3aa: CASGGGGTSYEQYF
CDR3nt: TGCGCCAGCGGCGGTGGGGGGACGTCCTACGAGCAGTACTTC

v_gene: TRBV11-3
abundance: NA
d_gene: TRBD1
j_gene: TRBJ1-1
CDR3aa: CASSSTGVSGAFF
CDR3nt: TGTGCCAGCAGCTCTACAGGGGTTTCGGGAGCTTTCTTT

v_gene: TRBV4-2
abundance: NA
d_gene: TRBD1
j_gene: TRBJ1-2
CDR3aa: CASSQDLTGQLYGYTF
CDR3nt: TGTGCCAGCAGCCAAGACCTGACAGGGCAACTCTATGGCTACACCTTC

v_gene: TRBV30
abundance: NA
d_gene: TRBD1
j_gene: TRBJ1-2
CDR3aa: CAWSGDRVYGGYTF
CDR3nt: TGTGCCTGGAGTGGGGACAGGGTGTATGGGGGCTACACCTTC

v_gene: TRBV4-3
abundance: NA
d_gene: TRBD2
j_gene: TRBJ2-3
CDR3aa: CASSQGTRLSTDTQYF
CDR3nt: TGCGCCAGCAGCCAAGGGACTAGGCTCTCCACAGATACGCAGTATTTT

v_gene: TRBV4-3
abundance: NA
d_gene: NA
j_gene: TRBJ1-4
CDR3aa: CASSQEAQSNEKLFF
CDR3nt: TGCGCCAGCAGCCAAGAAGCGCAGTCTAATGAAAAACTGTTTTTT

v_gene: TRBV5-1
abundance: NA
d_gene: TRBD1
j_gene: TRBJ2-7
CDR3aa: CASSLQTGGYNEQYF
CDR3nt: TGCGCCAGCAGCTTGCAGACAGGGGGCTACAACGAGCAGTACTTC

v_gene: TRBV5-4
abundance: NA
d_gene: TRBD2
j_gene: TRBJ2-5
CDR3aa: CASSLGLAGETQYF
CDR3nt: TGTGCCAGCAGCTTGGGCCTAGCGGGAGAGACCCAGTACTTC

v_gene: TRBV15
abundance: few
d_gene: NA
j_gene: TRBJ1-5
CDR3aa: CATSRDSGGSQPQHF
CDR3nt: TGTGCCACCAGCAGAGATTCGGGCGGCTCGCAGCCCCAGCATTTT

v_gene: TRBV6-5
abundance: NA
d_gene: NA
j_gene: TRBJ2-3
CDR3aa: CASSYATATTDTQYF
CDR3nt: TGTGCCAGCAGTTACGCGACAGCCACCACAGATACGCAGTATTTT

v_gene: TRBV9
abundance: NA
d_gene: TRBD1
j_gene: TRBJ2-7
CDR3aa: CASSPRGTGTYEQYF
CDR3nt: TGTGCCAGCAGCCCAAGAGGGACAGGGACCTACGAGCAGTACTTC

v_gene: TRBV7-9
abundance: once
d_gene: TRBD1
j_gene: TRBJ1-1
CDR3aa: CASSSPGTGGTEAFF
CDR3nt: TGTGCCAGCAGTTCCCCCGGGACAGGTGGTACTGAAGCTTTCTTT

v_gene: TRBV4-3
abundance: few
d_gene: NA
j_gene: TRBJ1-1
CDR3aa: CASSWRAMNTEAFF
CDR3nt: TGCGCCAGCAGTTGGAGGGCGATGAACACTGAAGCTTTCTTT

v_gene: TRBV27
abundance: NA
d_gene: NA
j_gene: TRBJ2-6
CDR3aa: CASSPANVLTF
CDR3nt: TGTGCCAGCAGTCCGGCCAACGTCCTGACTTTC

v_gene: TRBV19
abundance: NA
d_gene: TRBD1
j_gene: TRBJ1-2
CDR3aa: CASSITTTGGYGYTF
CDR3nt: TGTGCCAGTAGTATAACGACAACAGGGGGATATGGCTACACCTTC

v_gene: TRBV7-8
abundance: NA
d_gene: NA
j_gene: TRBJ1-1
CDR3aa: CASSRPPGGTEAFF
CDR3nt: TGTGCCAGCAGCCGCCCTCCCGGAGGCACTGAAGCTTTCTTT

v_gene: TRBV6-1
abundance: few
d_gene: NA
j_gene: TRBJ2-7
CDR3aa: CASSEEDSGAYEQYF
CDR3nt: TGTGCCAGCAGTGAAGAGGATAGCGGCGCCTACGAGCAGTACTTC

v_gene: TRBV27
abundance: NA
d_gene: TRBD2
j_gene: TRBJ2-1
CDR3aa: CASSLGAGGYNEQFF
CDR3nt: TGTGCCAGCAGCCTGGGGGCGGGGGGATACAATGAGCAGTTCTTC

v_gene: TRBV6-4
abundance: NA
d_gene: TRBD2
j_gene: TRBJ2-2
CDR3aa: CASTREATNTGELFF
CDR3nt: TGTGCCAGCACGCGGGAGGCCACGAACACCGGGGAGCTGTTTTTT

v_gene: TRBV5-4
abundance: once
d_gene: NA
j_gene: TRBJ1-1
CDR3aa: CASSSPADTEAFF
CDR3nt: TGTGCCAGCAGCTCCCCAGCGGACACTGAAGCTTTCTTT

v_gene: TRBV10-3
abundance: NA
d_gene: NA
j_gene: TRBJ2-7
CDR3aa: CAISESTGTYEQYF
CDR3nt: TGTGCCATCAGTGAGTCGACGGGGACCTACGAGCAGTACTTC

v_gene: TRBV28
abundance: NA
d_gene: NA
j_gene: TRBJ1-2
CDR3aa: CASSEDTNYGYTF
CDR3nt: TGTGCCAGCAGCGAGGACACCAATTATGGCTACACCTTC

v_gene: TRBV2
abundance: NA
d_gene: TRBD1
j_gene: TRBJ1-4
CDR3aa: CASGRQGGNEKLFF
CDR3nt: TGTGCCAGCGGGAGACAGGGAGGGAATGAAAAACTGTTTTTT

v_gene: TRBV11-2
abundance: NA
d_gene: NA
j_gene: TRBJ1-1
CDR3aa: CASSLELWGGKSTEAFF
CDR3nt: TGTGCCAGCAGCTTAGAGTTATGGGGGGGGAAAAGTACTGAAGCTTTCTTT

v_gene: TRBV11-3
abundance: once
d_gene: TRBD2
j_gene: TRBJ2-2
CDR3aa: CASSSFPGLEGGGELFF
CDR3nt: TGTGCCAGCAGCTCCTTTCCGGGACTAGAAGGGGGCGGGGAGCTGTTTTTT

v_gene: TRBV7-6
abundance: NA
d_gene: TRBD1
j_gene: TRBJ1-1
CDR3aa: CASSPGTGGMGEAFF
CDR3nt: TGTGCCAGCAGTCCCGGGACAGGGGGCATGGGCGAAGCTTTCTTT

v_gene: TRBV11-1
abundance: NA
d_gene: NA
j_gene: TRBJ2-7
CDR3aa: CASSLDPRQQYF
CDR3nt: TGTGCCAGCAGCTTAGACCCCCGCCAGCAGTACTTC

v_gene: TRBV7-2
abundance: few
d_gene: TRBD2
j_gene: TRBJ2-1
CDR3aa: CASSLEGTSGRFYNEQFF
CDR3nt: TGTGCCAGCAGCTTAGAGGGGACTAGCGGGAGATTCTACAATGAGCAGTTCTTC

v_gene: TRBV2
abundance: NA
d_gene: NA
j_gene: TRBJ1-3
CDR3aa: CASSDGVVSGNTIYF
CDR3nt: TGTGCCAGCAGTGATGGTGTGGTCTCTGGAAACACCATATATTTT

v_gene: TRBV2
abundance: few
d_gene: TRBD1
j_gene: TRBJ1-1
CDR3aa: CASHGQGLAEAFF
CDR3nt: TGTGCCAGCCACGGACAGGGTTTAGCTGAAGCTTTCTTT

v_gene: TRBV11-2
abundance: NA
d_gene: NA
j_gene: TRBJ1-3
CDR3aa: CASSLGQFYSGNTIYF
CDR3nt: TGTGCCAGCAGCCTCGGACAGTTTTACTCTGGAAACACCATATATTTT

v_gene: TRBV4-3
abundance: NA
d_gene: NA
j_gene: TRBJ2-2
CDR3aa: CASSQRQVNTGELFF
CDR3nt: TGCGCCAGCAGCCAAAGGCAGGTGAACACCGGGGAGCTGTTTTTT

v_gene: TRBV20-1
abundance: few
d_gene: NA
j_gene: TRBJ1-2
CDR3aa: CSANPHLITF
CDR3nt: TGCAGTGCCAACCCCCATCTTATCACCTTC

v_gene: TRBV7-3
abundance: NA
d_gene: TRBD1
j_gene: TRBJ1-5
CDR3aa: CASSPGQGPIYSNQPQHF
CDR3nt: TGTGCCAGCAGCCCTGGACAGGGGCCTATCTATAGCAATCAGCCCCAGCATTTT

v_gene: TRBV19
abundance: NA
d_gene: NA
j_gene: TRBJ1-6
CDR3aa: CASSIGQLQNSPLHF
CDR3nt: TGTGCCAGTAGTATTGGACAACTCCAGAATTCACCCCTCCACTTT